A selection of T cell receptor beta chains follows, all from one sample in a study of OX40 agonist ivuxolimab in advanced cancers. TCRdb keeps only in-frame clones here, not all; method: immunoSEQ multiplex PCR. The data contain fewer than 85,000 clones, approximately 90% of them singletons. Sequences were derived from CD4+ or CD8+ T cells sorted from blood, sampled in a trial of the OX40 agonist ivuxolimab. These receptors came from an adult with an advanced solid tumor such as melanoma, head and neck, liver or kidney cancer. Both conserved end residues are part of each CDR3. The D gene is left open where the match is weak. Part of the rows lack a size; the others show once, few, many or a class for expanded clones.

V gene,J gene,D gene,clone size,CDR3 protein,CDR3 DNA
TRBV21-1,TRBJ2-1,-,-,CASSEDYYNEQFF,TGTGCCAGCAGCGAGGACTACTACAATGAGCAGTTCTTC
TRBV7-2,TRBJ1-3,-,-,CASSLAGSTGNTIYF,TGTGCCAGCAGCTTAGCCGGGTCGACTGGAAACACCATATATTTT
TRBV29-1,TRBJ2-1,-,-,CSVVGLGDGEQFF,TGCAGCGTTGTAGGGTTAGGGGACGGTGAGCAGTTCTTC
TRBV2,TRBJ2-5,-,-,CASSYQETQYF,TGTGCCAGCTCGTACCAAGAGACCCAGTACTTC
TRBV7-9,TRBJ1-1,-,-,CASSLFGGSAEAFF,TGTGCCAGCAGCTTATTCGGGGGATCTGCTGAAGCTTTCTTT
TRBV2,TRBJ2-1,TRBD2,-,CASRERLAGEQFF,TGTGCCAGCAGGGAGAGACTAGCGGGTGAGCAGTTCTTC
TRBV19,TRBJ2-1,-,-,CASRGIVSSYNEQFF,TGTGCCAGTAGGGGGATAGTCAGCTCCTACAATGAGCAGTTCTTC
TRBV5-5,TRBJ2-4,-,-,CASSLASVNIQYF,TGTGCCAGCAGCTTGGCCTCCGTGAACATTCAGTACTTC
TRBV5-5,TRBJ1-1,TRBD1,once,CASSWRGLTEAFF,TGTGCCAGCAGCTGGAGGGGGCTCACTGAAGCTTTCTTT
TRBV5-1,TRBJ2-1,TRBD2,-,CASTLWGGSSSYNEQFF,TGCGCCAGCACGCTATGGGGGGGTTCGAGCTCCTACAATGAGCAGTTCTTC
TRBV28,TRBJ2-2,-,-,CASRLSGYANTGELFF,TGTGCCAGCCGACTTAGCGGATACGCGAACACCGGGGAGCTGTTTTTT
TRBV19,TRBJ2-6,-,-,CASSIWAASGANVLTF,TGTGCCAGTAGTATATGGGCGGCCTCTGGGGCCAACGTCCTGACTTTC
TRBV27,TRBJ2-5,TRBD1,-,CASSPGQVQETQYF,TGTGCCAGCAGCCCCGGACAGGTCCAAGAGACCCAGTACTTC
TRBV25-1,TRBJ2-3,TRBD2,-,CASSVSGRARTDTQYF,TGTGCCAGCAGTGTTAGCGGGAGGGCCAGGACAGATACGCAGTATTTT
TRBV15,TRBJ1-1,-,-,CATSRDHWGTEAFF,TGTGCCACCAGCAGAGACCACTGGGGCACTGAAGCTTTCTTT
TRBV29-1,TRBJ2-1,TRBD2,once,CSVASGNNEQFF,TGCAGCGTTGCTAGCGGGAACAATGAGCAGTTCTTC
TRBV30,TRBJ2-2,TRBD2,-,CAGGLAASGELFF,TGTGCCGGGGGACTAGCGGCCAGCGGGGAGCTGTTTTTT
TRBV5-1,TRBJ2-7,-,few,CASSLGTGTGEQYF,TGCGCCAGCAGCTTGGGAACAGGGACCGGCGAGCAGTACTTC
TRBV21-1,TRBJ1-5,-,-,CASSQAGDQPQHF,TGTGCCAGCAGCCAGGCAGGGGACCAGCCCCAGCATTTT
TRBV2,TRBJ1-2,TRBD1,-,CASSVRATGLLHGYTF,TGTGCCAGCAGTGTTAGGGCGACAGGGTTACTCCATGGCTACACCTTC
TRBV5-1,TRBJ2-1,TRBD2,-,CASSLTSGRASYNEQFF,TGCGCCAGCAGCTTGACTAGCGGGAGGGCCTCCTACAATGAGCAGTTCTTC
TRBV7-9,TRBJ1-1,-,-,CASSPRGQVLNTEAFF,TGTGCCAGCAGCCCCCGGGGCCAAGTGTTGAACACTGAAGCTTTCTTT
TRBV30,TRBJ1-1,-,few,CVSGLGIEAFF,TGTGTTTCCGGACTGGGGATTGAAGCTTTCTTT
TRBV5-6,TRBJ1-2,TRBD1,-,CASSLAGDRGLKGGYTF,TGTGCCAGCAGCTTGGCTGGGGACAGGGGGTTAAAGGGTGGCTACACCTTC
TRBV29-1,TRBJ2-1,-,-,CSVSGRTYNEQFF,TGCAGCGTTAGTGGGAGGACCTACAATGAGCAGTTCTTC
TRBV9,TRBJ2-5,TRBD2,-,CASSTLAGIQETQYF,TGTGCCAGCAGCACCCTAGCGGGGATACAAGAGACCCAGTACTTC
TRBV5-1,TRBJ2-3,TRBD1,once,CASSSGQGVHTQYF,TGCGCCAGCAGCTCAGGACAGGGGGTGCATACGCAGTATTTT
TRBV2,TRBJ2-5,TRBD1,-,CASTRGRNQETQYF,TGTGCCAGCACGAGGGGGCGCAACCAAGAGACCCAGTACTTC
TRBV9,TRBJ2-7,-,-,CASSVDSGVYEQYF,TGTGCCAGCAGCGTAGACTCGGGAGTTTACGAGCAGTACTTC
TRBV10-3,TRBJ2-1,TRBD2,-,CAIRGSGSSYNEQFF,TGTGCCATCAGGGGTAGCGGGAGCTCCTACAATGAGCAGTTCTTC
TRBV6-5,TRBJ1-3,-,few,CASSSGTGNTIYF,TGTGCCAGCAGCTCAGGGACAGGAAACACCATATATTTT
TRBV29-1,TRBJ1-5,-,-,CSVGEIVNQPQHF,TGCAGCGTAGGGGAAATAGTCAATCAGCCCCAGCATTTT
TRBV18,TRBJ2-3,TRBD2,once,CASSPRLAGGDTQYF,TGTGCCAGCTCACCCCGACTAGCGGGTGGAGATACGCAGTATTTT
TRBV5-5,TRBJ2-1,TRBD2,-,CASSPAIAGGNEQFF,TGTGCCAGCAGCCCGGCGATAGCGGGAGGTAATGAGCAGTTCTTC
TRBV19,TRBJ1-1,-,-,CASSEQGLSNTEAFF,TGTGCCAGTAGTGAACAGGGCCTCTCGAACACTGAAGCTTTCTTT
TRBV11-2,TRBJ2-7,-,-,CASSFSDYEQYF,TGTGCCAGCAGCTTTTCCGACTACGAGCAGTACTTC
TRBV5-1,TRBJ2-7,-,-,CASSPGTYEQYF,TGCGCCAGCAGCCCCGGAACCTACGAGCAGTACTTC
TRBV18,TRBJ2-4,-,-,CASSPPGVDIQYF,TGTGCCAGCTCACCACCCGGGGTAGACATTCAGTACTTC
TRBV5-1,TRBJ2-1,TRBD2,-,CASSPTEGRGRLDEQFF,TGCGCCAGCAGCCCCACCGAGGGCCGCGGGAGGCTGGATGAGCAGTTCTTC
TRBV5-1,TRBJ2-7,TRBD2,-,CASSLAASGTHEQYF,TGCGCCAGCAGCTTGGCGGCTAGCGGGACCCACGAGCAGTACTTC
TRBV19,TRBJ1-1,-,-,CASSIVGKGLNTEAFF,TGTGCCAGTAGTATAGTAGGTAAGGGACTGAACACTGAAGCTTTCTTT
TRBV28,TRBJ1-3,-,-,CASSPRRGNRPGNTIYF,TGTGCCAGCAGTCCCCGCCGGGGGAATCGGCCTGGAAACACCATATATTTT
TRBV7-9,TRBJ1-1,-,-,CASSPEGGRTEAFF,TGTGCCAGCAGCCCCGAGGGCGGGCGGACTGAAGCTTTCTTT